A single sample is the source of the 13 T cell receptor beta chains below, sequenced in a study of control samples from healthy donors and cancer patients (TCRdb year 2020). Library method: the immunoSEQ multiplex PCR assay. The clones in this table, taken by TCRdb from immuneACCESS, are in-frame only. Not every clone is retained; where verified, under half of the shortfall comes from an unresolved V gene, and the cause of the rest is unknown. The sample table contains over 100,000 clones; only one count was recorded for roughly 90% of them. Jointly, the top ten make up 2% to 3% of the sample. Sample: blood. The receptors derive from a man aged 35 to 55 in good health.

The chain combines TRBV28 with TRBJ1-5; 7 bases map to TRBD1. This CDR3 has 17 residues. The junction had 17 bases not matched to a gene; V was cut back by 10 bases and J by 2 bases. The germline gives CDR1 MDHEN, CDR2 SYDVKM. CDR3: CATVLFSTGEGNQPQHF. CDR3 nucleotide sequence: TGTGCCACCGTTCTCTTTTCAACAGGGGAAGGCAATCAGCCCCAGCATTTT.

This sequence joins TRBV7-8 and TRBJ1-6; no firm D call. The CDR3 is 15 residues long. Germline assignment: CDR1 SGHVS and CDR2 FQNEAQ. The V end lost 2 bases, the J end lost 6 bases, and 11 bases lay between the germline ends. CDR3 sequence (DNA): TGTGCCAGCAGCTTACGGAGGGAAGGTAATTCACCCCTCCACTTT. Translated: CASSLRREGNSPLHF.

V usage is TRBV9 and J usage is TRBJ1-2; no clear D. Germline V CDR1 and CDR2: SGDLS, YYNGEE. Between the trimmed V and J ends, which lost 3 bases and 8 bases, there was a span of 5 bases. The CDR3 spans 10 residues. CDR3 in amino acids: CASSGQGYTF. The CDR3 nucleotides are TGTGCCAGCAGCGGTCAGGGCTACACCTTC.

This rearrangement joins TRBV28 to TRBJ2-7, with no clear D. Per germline, CDR1 MDHEN and CDR2 SYDVKM. The CDR3 contains 12 residues. V shed 7 bases and J shed 2 bases, with 9 bases lying between them. CDR3 DNA sequence: TGTGCCAGCACCCGTAATGCCTACGAGCAGTACTTC. As protein: CASTRNAYEQYF.

This sequence joins TRBV19 and TRBJ2-5, with D unresolved. The CDR3 has 13 residues. Trimming removed 7 bases from V and 5 bases from J, with 14 bases in between. Germline CDR1 reads LNHDA; CDR2 reads SQIVND (reference sequence). The CDR3 bases are TGTGCCAGTAATAAGGGATTGGGGGAGACCCAGTACTTC. Translating it yields CASNKGLGETQYF.

The CDR3: CASSGGLAGATDTQYF. Here the CDR3 DNA reads TGTGCCAGCAGCGGAGGACTAGCGGGGGCCACAGATACGCAGTATTTT. V and J are TRBV5-8 and TRBJ2-3, with 13 bases matching TRBD2. V trimming: 4 bases; J trimming: 2 bases; junction bases outside the gene matches: 4. The CDR3 extends over 16 amino acids. Germline CDR1 SGHTS, CDR2 YDEGEE.

This chain connects TRBV7-3 to TRBJ2-1; 9 bases match TRBD2. The length of the CDR3 is 16 residues. Germline CDR1 reads SGHTA; CDR2 reads FQGTGA. V lost 2 bases, J lost 4 bases, and 6 bases stayed unmatched. The CDR3 sequence: CASSLRSGGIYNEQFF. CDR3 DNA: TGTGCCAGCAGCTTACGGAGCGGGGGGATTTACAATGAGCAGTTCTTC.

The chain carries TRBV6-5 and TRBJ1-5; no firm D call. In germline, CDR1 is MNHEY, CDR2 SVGAGI. This CDR3 has 15 residues. V was trimmed by 5 bases and J by 5 bases, leaving 16 bases between them. The CDR3 is CASSPSRPPHQPQHF. In DNA, the CDR3 is TGTGCCAGCAGTCCCTCAAGGCCTCCTCATCAGCCCCAGCATTTT.

The chain combines TRBV27 with TRBJ1-5; D is uncertain. Trimming shortened V by 5 bases and J by 4 bases, and 6 bases separated the two germline ends. The CDR3 totals 12 residues. Germline CDR1 reads MNHEY; CDR2 reads SMNVEV (reference sequence). DNA of the CDR3: TGTGCCAGCAGTAGCGGGAATCAGCCCCAGCATTTT. This gives the protein CASSSGNQPQHF.

The rearrangement links TRBV18 to TRBJ1-1, with D unresolved. CDR1 KGHSH and CDR2 LQKENI come from the germline V gene. This CDR3 has 14 residues. The V and J ends lost 6 bases and 4 bases respectively, with 15 bases between them. DNA for the CDR3: TGTGCCAGCTCCGAGAGGGCACTCGTCACTGAAGCTTTCTTT. Its protein product is CASSERALVTEAFF.

The CDR3: CSASTPGREKLFF. CDR3 in DNA: TGCAGTGCTAGTACCCCGGGGAGGGAAAAACTGTTTTTT. The chain has TRBV20-1 and TRBJ1-4; D call uncertain. V lost 3 bases and J 8 bases, leaving 13 bases between the germline ends. Germline values: CDR1 DFQATT, CDR2 SNEGSKA (reference sequence). This CDR3 is 13 amino acids long.

In this sample, this clone turned up once. This chain connects TRBV6-5 to TRBJ1-4; possibly TRBD1 for D (6 bases). Trimming took off 11 bases at V and 7 bases at J, with 23 bases between the two ends. This CDR3 is 15 amino acids long. Germline-derived CDR1 and CDR2 are MNHEY and SVGAGI. CDR3 sequence reads: CAGRGGPVGAEKLFF. For the CDR3, the DNA is TGTGCCGGGAGGGGGGGTCCTGTTGGGGCTGAAAAACTGTTTTTT.

This sequence joins TRBV5-1 and TRBJ1-1; D is unresolved. The CDR3 contains 13 residues. In germline, CDR1 is SGHRS, CDR2 YFSETQ. The ends were cut back, 3 bases at V and 1 base at J, with 7 bases in the middle. DNA of the CDR3: TGCGCCAGCAGCTCCGGGCCGAACACTGAAGCTTTCTTT. This translates into CASSSGPNTEAFF.